This TCR beta chain stems from a study of identical twins. Study results and limitations: Zero-insertion results could be subject to partial confounding by invariant MAIT and iNKT cells.

TCRdb re-derived calls from the 5' RACE reads in MiXCR, one entry per CDR3 protein. This sample carries 300,000 to 400,000 distinct CDR3 sequences, around an eighth of them seen once, and the ten largest clones take 7.2%. This CDR3 contains 17 residues. Germline CDR1 and CDR2: PRHDT and FYEKMQ (reference sequence). Trimming removed 0 bases at V and 4 bases at J, with 18 bases between. This clonotype occurred a few times. The antigen is not known. This same sample was also taken into another study, of yellow fever vaccine responses in identical twins. As that study records: Reportedly, the response of twins' T cells to the vaccine seemed partly convergent, partly personalized.

The sequence derives from a woman aged 18-29 years in good health. The J gene is TRBJ1-1, the V gene TRBV13; TRBD1 is a possible D gene (5 bases). Sample: CD8+ T cells sorted from blood. CDR3 DNA sequence: TGTGCCAGCAGCTTAGGCCAGGGCAGGCAATCGGGCACTGAAGCTTTCTTT. This translates into CASSLGQGRQSGTEAFF. Supplemented by reference TRBV13 and TRBJ1-1, the full variable domain reads AAGVIQSPRHLIKEKRETATLKCYPIPRHDTVYWYQQGPGQDPQFLISFYEKMQSDKGSIPDRFSAQQFSDYHSELNMSSLELGDSALYFCASSLGQGRQSGTEAFFGQGTRLTVV.